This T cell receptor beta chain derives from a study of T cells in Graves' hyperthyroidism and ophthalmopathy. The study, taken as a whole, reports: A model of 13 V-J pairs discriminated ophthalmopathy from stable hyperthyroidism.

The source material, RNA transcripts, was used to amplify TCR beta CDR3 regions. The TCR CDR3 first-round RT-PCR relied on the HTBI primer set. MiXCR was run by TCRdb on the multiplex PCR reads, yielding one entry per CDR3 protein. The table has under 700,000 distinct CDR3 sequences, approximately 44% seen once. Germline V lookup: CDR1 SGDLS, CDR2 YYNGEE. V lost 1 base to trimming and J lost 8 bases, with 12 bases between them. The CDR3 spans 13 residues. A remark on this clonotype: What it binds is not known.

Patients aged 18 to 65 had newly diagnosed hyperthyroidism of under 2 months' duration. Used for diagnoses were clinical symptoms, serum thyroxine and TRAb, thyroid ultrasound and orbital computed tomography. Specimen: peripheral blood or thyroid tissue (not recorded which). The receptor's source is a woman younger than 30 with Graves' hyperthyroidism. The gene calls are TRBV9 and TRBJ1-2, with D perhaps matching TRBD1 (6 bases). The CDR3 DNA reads TGTGCCAGCAGCGTACAGGGGTCGAGAGGCTACACCTTC. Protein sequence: CASSVQGSRGYTF.